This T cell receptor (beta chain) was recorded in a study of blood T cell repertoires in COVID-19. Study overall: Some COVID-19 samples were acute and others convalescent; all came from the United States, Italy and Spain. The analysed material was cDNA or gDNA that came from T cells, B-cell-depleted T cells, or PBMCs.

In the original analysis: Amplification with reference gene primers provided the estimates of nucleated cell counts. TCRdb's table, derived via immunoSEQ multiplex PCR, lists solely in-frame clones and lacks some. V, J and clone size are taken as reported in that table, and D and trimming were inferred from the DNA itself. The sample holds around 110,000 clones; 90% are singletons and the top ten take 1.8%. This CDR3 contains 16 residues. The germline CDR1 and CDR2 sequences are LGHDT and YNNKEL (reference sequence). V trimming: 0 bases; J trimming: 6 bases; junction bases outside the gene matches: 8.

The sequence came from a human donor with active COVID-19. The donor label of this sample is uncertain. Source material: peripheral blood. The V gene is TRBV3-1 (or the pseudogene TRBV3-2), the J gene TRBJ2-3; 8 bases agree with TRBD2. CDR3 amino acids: CASSQDRRGGRDTQYF. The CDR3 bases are TGTGCCAGCAGCCAAGACCGCCGGGGGGGCCGGGATACGCAGTATTTT.